These 20 T cell receptor beta chains were sequenced from one sample in a study of OX40 agonist ivuxolimab in advanced cancers. The method was immunoSEQ multiplex PCR; TCRdb's version includes in-frame clones alone and lacks a portion of them. The sample yields about 76,000 clones, roughly four fifths seen once. The material sequenced was CD4+ or CD8+ T cells sorted from blood, taken in a trial of the OX40 agonist ivuxolimab. These TCRs come from an adult with an advanced solid tumor such as melanoma, head and neck, liver or kidney cancer.

This sequence joins TRBV7-6 and TRBJ2-7, with TRBD2 as a possible D gene (5 bases). This CDR3 comprises 15 residues. V shed 4 bases and J shed 2 bases, with 15 bases lying between them. In germline, CDR1 is SGHVS, CDR2 FNYEAQ. The CDR3 bases are TGTGCCAGCAGCTCAGTGGGCGGGCGAGCCTACGAGCAGTACTTC. Translation gives CASSSVGGRAYEQYF.

V and J are TRBV4-1 and TRBJ1-5; maybe TRBD1 (5 bases). The CDR3 is made up of 14 amino acids. Germline assignment: CDR1 MGHRA and CDR2 YSYEKL. Deletions cut 5 bases from V and 4 bases from J, with 12 bases between. CDR3 region: CASSATWTNQPQHF. The CDR3 DNA sequence: TGCGCCAGCAGCGCCACCTGGACAAATCAGCCCCAGCATTTT.

The chain links TRBV7-3 to TRBJ2-5; TRBD1 aligns across 8 bases. The CDR3 is made up of 14 amino acids. V dropped 5 bases and J dropped 5; count of bases not matched to a gene: 7. Per germline, CDR1 SGHTA and CDR2 FQGTGA. The CDR3 region has the DNA TGTGCCAGCAGCCCCACAGGGGGAAAGGAGACCCAGTACTTC. Protein sequence: CASSPTGGKETQYF. The whole variable domain, remainder taken from reference TRBV7-3 and TRBJ2-5, is GAGVSQTPSNKVTEKGKYVELRCDPISGHTALYWYRQSLGQGPEFLIYFQGTGAADDSGLPNDRFFAVRPEGSVSTLKIQRTERGDSAVYLCASSPTGGKETQYFGPGTRLLVL.

The chain combines TRBV28 with TRBJ1-2; D call uncertain. The CDR3 sequence is 13 residues long. Germline CDR1 MDHEN, CDR2 SYDVKM. The V end was cut by 3 bases, the J end by 4 bases, with 9 bases between. CDR3 in DNA: TGTGCCAGCAGTTTTGGGAGCTCCTATGGCTACACCTTC. This gives the protein CASSFGSSYGYTF.

The chain couples TRBV5-6 to TRBJ2-4; 12 bases fit TRBD1. Germline values: CDR1 SGHDT, CDR2 YYEEEE. The trim removed 4 bases at V and 5 bases at J, leaving 4 bases unmatched. This CDR3 spans 15 amino acids. The CDR3 loop reads CASSPRDRGQNIQYF. In DNA, the CDR3 is TGTGCCAGCAGCCCCCGGGACAGGGGGCAAAACATTCAGTACTTC.

The chain carries TRBV5-1 and TRBJ1-2; 12 bases agree with TRBD1. Looked up from germline, CDR1 is SGHRS and CDR2 is YFSETQ. Losses at the gene ends were 2 bases for V and 5 bases for J; bases not matched to a gene: 7. The CDR3 runs 16 residues. The CDR3 here is CASSLSGQGAGYGYTF. The CDR3 DNA reads as TGCGCCAGCAGCTTATCGGGACAGGGGGCCGGATATGGCTACACCTTC.

This chain connects TRBV6-1 to TRBJ2-2; 10 bases are shared with TRBD2. V lost 1 base, J lost 6 bases, and 8 bases stayed unmatched. The CDR3 contains 17 residues. Germline V gene lookup returns CDR1 MNHNS and CDR2 SASEGT. In nucleotides, the CDR3 is TGTGCCAGCAGTGAAGGGTGGTTAGCGGGGGGTTCCGGGGAGCTGTTTTTT. This sequence encodes CASSEGWLAGGSGELFF.

The rearrangement joins TRBV15 to TRBJ2-3; 8 bases align to TRBD1. Unmatched junction bases numbered 6, after V lost 1 base and J lost 3 bases. This CDR3 spans 16 amino acids. Germline V CDR1 and CDR2: LNHNV, YYDKDF (reference sequence). The CDR3 spells CATSRGGDRRTDTQYF. The CDR3 nucleotides read TGTGCCACCAGCAGAGGTGGGGACAGGAGAACAGATACGCAGTATTTT. The full variable domain, completed using reference TRBV15 and TRBJ2-3, is DAMVIQNPRYQVTQFGKPVTLSCSQTLNHNVMYWYQQKSSQAPKLLFHYYDKDFNNEADTPDNFQSRRPNTSFCFLDIRSPGLGDTAMYLCATSRGGDRRTDTQYFGPGTRLTVL.

This sequence joins TRBV9 and TRBJ1-1; maybe TRBD1 (5 bases). Germline V gene sequence: CDR1 SGDLS, CDR2 YYNGEE. Trimming took off 3 bases at V and 2 bases at J, with 14 bases between the two ends. This CDR3 contains 15 residues. The CDR3: CASSAGGRGNTEAFF. The CDR3 bases are TGTGCCAGCAGCGCTGGGGGGAGAGGTAACACTGAAGCTTTCTTT.

The V and J genes are TRBV7-9 and TRBJ1-1; D remains ambiguous. Trimming pared 5 bases from V and 1 base from J, leaving 17 bases between. The CDR3 extends over 16 amino acids. The germline CDR1 and CDR2 sequences are SEHNR and FQNEAQ (reference sequence). The DNA of the CDR3 is TGTGCCAGCAGCCCCGACGGAAGGACGGGGAACACTGAAGCTTTCTTT. Its translation: CASSPDGRTGNTEAFF. The full variable domain, rest sourced from reference TRBV7-9 and TRBJ1-1, is DTGVSQNPRHKITKRGQNVTFRCDPISEHNRLYWYRQTLGQGPEFLTYFQNEAQLEKSRLLSDRFSAERPKGSFSTLEIQRTEQGDSAMYLCASSPDGRTGNTEAFFGQGTRLTVV.

The rearrangement joins TRBV2 to TRBJ1-1; D not certain. Germline loops: CDR1 SNHLY, CDR2 FYNNEI. The CDR3 is 13 amino acids. Trimming left V 8 bases short and J 1 base short, with 11 bases between. The CDR3 coding sequence is TGTGCCAGCGCGAGGTATGGGAACACTGAAGCTTTCTTT. Its translation: CASARYGNTEAFF.

V gene TRBV19 combines with J gene TRBJ1-4; 11 nucleotides line up with TRBD1. The CDR3 totals 16 residues. The J segment lost 4 bases and the V segment lost 1 base, leaving 2 bases of the junction unmatched. Germline CDR1 LNHDA, CDR2 SQIVND (reference sequence). The CDR3 region is CASSIGTGGFNEKLFF. CDR3 bases: TGTGCCAGTAGTATAGGGACAGGGGGCTTTAATGAAAAACTGTTTTTT.

The chain joins TRBV7-6 to TRBJ2-1; 12 positions match TRBD2. J was trimmed by 8 bases and V by 5 bases; bases with no gene match: 4. Germline V lookup: CDR1 SGHVS, CDR2 FNYEAQ. This CDR3 region has 14 residues. The chain's CDR3 is CASSKGLAGHEQFF. CDR3 coding DNA: TGTGCCAGCAGCAAGGGACTAGCGGGCCATGAGCAGTTCTTC.

V gene TRBV4-2 combines with J gene TRBJ1-2, with TRBD1 matching 9 bases. The CDR3 consists of 15 residues. With V trimmed by 1 base and J by 8 bases, 8 bases remained unmatched. CDR1 LGHNA and CDR2 YNFKEQ come from the germline V gene. The CDR3 DNA follows: TGTGCCAGCAGCCAAGCGGGACAGGGAGTAGAAGGCTACACCTTC. As protein: CASSQAGQGVEGYTF.

V gene TRBV7-3 combines with J gene TRBJ2-5; 8 nucleotides align to TRBD1. This CDR3 is built from 15 residues. The junction had 6 bases not matched to a gene; V was cut back by 5 bases and J by 1 base. Germline V lookup: CDR1 SGHTA, CDR2 FQGTGA. CDR3 in DNA: TGTGCCAGCAGCCAGGGGGCGGGCCGCCAAGAGACCCAGTACTTC. It encodes CASSQGAGRQETQYF.

The chain uses TRBV28 and TRBJ1-2, with D tentatively TRBD1 (5 bases). In germline, CDR1 is MDHEN, CDR2 SYDVKM. The CDR3 contains 13 residues. V lost 2 bases and J lost 8, with 12 bases in between. This CDR3 reads CASSLGGNRGYTF. CDR3 coding DNA: TGTGCCAGCAGTTTAGGGGGGAATCGAGGCTACACCTTC.

V usage is TRBV5-1 and J usage is TRBJ2-5; D may be TRBD1 (6 bases). Between the trimmed V and J ends, which lost 10 bases and 0 bases, there was a span of 16 bases. The CDR3 extends over 14 amino acids. The germline V gene has CDR1 SGHRS and CDR2 YFSETQ. CDR3 DNA: TGCGCCCCAGGGGCGGGTGGGTACCAAGAGACCCAGTACTTC. Translating it yields CAPGAGGYQETQYF.

The chain combines TRBV9 with TRBJ2-1; TRBD2 matches at 14 bases. CDR3 size: 15 residues. V lost 5 bases to trimming and J lost 8 bases; unmatched junction nucleotides: 6. CDR1 is SGDLS and CDR2 is YYNGEE in the germline V gene. This CDR3 reads CASSETSGGADEQFF. The CDR3 DNA reads as TGTGCCAGCAGTGAGACTAGCGGGGGGGCCGATGAGCAGTTCTTC.

The genes are TRBV28 and TRBJ1-3; the match to TRBD1 covers 10 bases. The CDR3 consists of 16 residues. V was pared by 8 bases and J by 2 bases, with 9 bases of the junction left unmatched. The germline V gene encodes CDR1 MDHEN and CDR2 SYDVKM. CDR3 DNA: TGTGCCAGCTCAAGGGACAGGGGATTTCCTGGAAACACCATATATTTT. It is translated as CASSRDRGFPGNTIYF.

This rearrangement joins TRBV27 to TRBJ2-7; 8 bases are shared with TRBD2. The CDR3 totals 14 residues. V shed 4 bases, J shed 5 bases, and the junction held 7 bases outside the gene matches. Germline V gives CDR1 MNHEY, CDR2 SMNVEV (reference sequence). The CDR3 sequence is CASSSRGGPDEQYF. The CDR3 region has the DNA TGTGCCAGCAGTTCCCGGGGGGGGCCAGACGAGCAGTACTTC.